The 4 T cell receptor beta chains below come from one sample, sequenced in a study of T cells after posttransplantation cyclophosphamide. The table came from immunoSEQ multiplex PCR; TCRdb's copy has only in-frame clones and leaves some out. The sample shows more than 60,000 clones, 80% to 95% of them seen only once. The sequencing input was PBMCs. These receptor sequences come from a woman in her twenties or thirties in good health and a related stem cell transplant donor.

V gene TRBV13 combines with J gene TRBJ1-2, with 7 positions matching TRBD1. The CDR3 spans 15 residues. J lost 4 bases, V lost 0 bases, and 5 bases had no gene match. Per the germline V gene, CDR1 is PRHDT and CDR2 is FYEKMQ (reference sequence). The CDR3 region has the DNA TGTGCCAGCAGCTTAGGCCGGGACAGCGCCTATGGCTACACCTTC. This translates into CASSLGRDSAYGYTF.

This chain links TRBV7-3 with TRBJ1-6; the match to TRBD1 covers 7 bases. The length of the CDR3 is 14 residues. The germline V gene encodes CDR1 SGHTA and CDR2 FQGTGA. V dropped 5 bases and J dropped 7; count of bases not matched to a gene: 5. The CDR3 loop is CASSARGGNSPLHF. The CDR3 DNA sequence: TGTGCCAGCAGCGCCAGAGGGGGCAATTCACCCCTCCACTTT.

The chain employs TRBV5-1 and TRBJ1-6, with a weak D call TRBD1 (6 bases). This CDR3 is built from 13 residues. V lost 9 bases and J lost 6, with 13 bases in between. Germline V lookup: CDR1 SGHRS, CDR2 YFSETQ. Here the CDR3 DNA reads TGCGCCACAGGGGCAGGTCTTAATTCACCCCTCCACTTT. It is translated as CATGAGLNSPLHF.

The CDR3 protein is CASSQDLGRASGGFDEQFF. In DNA form, the CDR3 reads TGTGCCAGCAGCCAAGATCTGGGAAGGGCTAGCGGGGGGTTCGATGAGCAGTTCTTC. J is TRBJ2-1 and V is TRBV4-2; 11 positions match TRBD2. The CDR3 is made up of 19 amino acids. The ends lost 0 bases at V and 8 bases at J; junction bases unmatched: 15. Germline lookup yields CDR1 LGHNA and CDR2 YNFKEQ.